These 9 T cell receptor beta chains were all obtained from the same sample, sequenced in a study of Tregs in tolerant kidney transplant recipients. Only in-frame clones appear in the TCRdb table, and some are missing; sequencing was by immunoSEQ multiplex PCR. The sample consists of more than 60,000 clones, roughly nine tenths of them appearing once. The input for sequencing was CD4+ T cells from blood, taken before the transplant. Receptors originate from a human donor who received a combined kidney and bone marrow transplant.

The CDR3 sequence: CASNPAVGGGIQETQYF. Written as DNA, the CDR3 is TGTGCCAGCAATCCGGCCGTAGGAGGCGGAATACAAGAGACCCAGTACTTC. The chain recombines TRBV5-8 with TRBJ2-5; D may be TRBD2 (5 bases). The ends were cut back, 6 bases at V and 2 bases at J, with 23 bases in the middle. CDR3 length: 17 residues. The germline V gene encodes CDR1 SGHTS and CDR2 YDEGEE.

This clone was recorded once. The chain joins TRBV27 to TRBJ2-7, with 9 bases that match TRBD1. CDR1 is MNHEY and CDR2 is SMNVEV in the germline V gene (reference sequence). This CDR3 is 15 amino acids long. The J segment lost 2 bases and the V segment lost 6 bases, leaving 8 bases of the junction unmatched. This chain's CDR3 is CASSKQGAGTYEQYF. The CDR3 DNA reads TGTGCCAGCAGCAAACAGGGGGCGGGAACCTACGAGCAGTACTTC.

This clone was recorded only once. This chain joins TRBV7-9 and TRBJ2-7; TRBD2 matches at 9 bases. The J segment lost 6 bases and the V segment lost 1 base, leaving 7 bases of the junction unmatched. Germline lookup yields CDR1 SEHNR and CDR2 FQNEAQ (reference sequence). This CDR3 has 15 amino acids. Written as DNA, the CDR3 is TGTGCCAGCAGCTTAGGTAGCGGGAGCCTTCTCGAGCAGTACTTC. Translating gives CASSLGSGSLLEQYF.

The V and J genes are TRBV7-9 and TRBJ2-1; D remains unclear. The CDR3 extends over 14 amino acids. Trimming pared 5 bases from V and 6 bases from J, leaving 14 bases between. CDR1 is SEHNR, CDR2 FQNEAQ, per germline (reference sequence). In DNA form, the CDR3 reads TGTGCCAGCAGCCCCCGGGTAGCCCCCAATGAGCAGTTCTTC. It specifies CASSPRVAPNEQFF.

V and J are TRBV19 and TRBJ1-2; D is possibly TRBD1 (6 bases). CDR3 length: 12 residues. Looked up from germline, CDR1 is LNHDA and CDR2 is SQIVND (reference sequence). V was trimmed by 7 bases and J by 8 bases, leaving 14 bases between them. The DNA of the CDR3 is TGTGCCAGTACTACAGGGTTAAGCGGCTACACCTTC. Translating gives CASTTGLSGYTF.

The CDR3, as DNA: TGTGCCAGCAGTAGCCGGGGAGGGGTTGTAGAGACCCAGTACTTC. It codes for CASSSRGGVVETQYF. The V and J genes are TRBV27 and TRBJ2-5; 7 positions match TRBD2. Germline trimming cut 5 bases from V and 4 bases from J; bases unmatched to any gene: 10. The CDR3 loop spans 15 amino acids. From germline, CDR1 is MNHEY and CDR2 SMNVEV (reference sequence).

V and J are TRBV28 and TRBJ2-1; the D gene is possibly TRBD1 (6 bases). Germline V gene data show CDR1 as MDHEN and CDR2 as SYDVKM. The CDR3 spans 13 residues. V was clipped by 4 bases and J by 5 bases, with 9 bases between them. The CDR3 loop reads CASSSGVHNEQFF. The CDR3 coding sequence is TGTGCCAGCAGTTCAGGGGTTCACAATGAGCAGTTCTTC.

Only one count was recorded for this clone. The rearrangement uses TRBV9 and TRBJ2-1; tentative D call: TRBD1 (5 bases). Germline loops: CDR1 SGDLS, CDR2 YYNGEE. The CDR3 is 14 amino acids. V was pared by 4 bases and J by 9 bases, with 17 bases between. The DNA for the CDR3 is TGTGCCAGCAGCCCCCGACAGAGTTCCGGTGAGCAGTTCTTC. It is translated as CASSPRQSSGEQFF. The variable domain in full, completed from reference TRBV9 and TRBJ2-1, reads DSGVTQTPKHLITATGQRVTLRCSPRSGDLSVYWYQQSLDQGLQFLIQYYNGEERAKGNILERFSAQQFPDLHSELNLSSLELGDSALYFCASSPRQSSGEQFFGPGTRLTVL.

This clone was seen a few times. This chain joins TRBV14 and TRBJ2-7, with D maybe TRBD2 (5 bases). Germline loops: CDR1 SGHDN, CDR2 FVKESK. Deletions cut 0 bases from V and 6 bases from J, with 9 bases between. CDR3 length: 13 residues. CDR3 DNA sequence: TGTGCCAGCAGCCAAGATTACAGCGGCGAGCAGTACTTC. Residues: CASSQDYSGEQYF.